Sequencing of this T cell receptor (beta chain) was carried out in a study of T cells in Graves' hyperthyroidism and ophthalmopathy. Study conclusions and caveats: Ophthalmopathy could be told apart from stable hyperthyroidism with a 13 V-J model. The majority of expanded thyroid clonotypes above 0.001 also appeared in blood.

Comment on this clonotype: What it binds is not known.

Exclusion of patients followed from uncontrolled infection, other autoimmune disease, pregnancy or lactation. The ends were cut back, 1 base at V and 0 bases at J, with 9 bases in the middle. Looked up from germline, CDR1 is DFQATT and CDR2 is SNEGSKA (reference sequence). The CDR3 is 14 residues long. Amplification of TCR beta CDR3 regions was performed using RNA transcripts as template. The study used the HTBI primer set for a first-round RT-PCR of the TCR CDR3. A single record per CDR3 protein comes from TCRdb applying MiXCR to the multiplex PCR reads. This sample has about 570,000 distinct CDR3 sequences, with 46% found just once.

This sequence was found in an adult woman with Graves' disease, either hyperthyroidism or ophthalmopathy (not recorded which). The chain carries TRBV20-1 and TRBJ1-2; no clear D gene. The sequencing sample was made of peripheral blood or thyroid tissue (not recorded which). In nucleotides, the CDR3 is TGCAGTGCTAGAGTATACGGGGCTAACTATGGCTACACCTTC. Protein: CSARVYGANYGYTF.